This is a list of T cell receptor beta chains from one sample in a study of cytomegalovirus exposure and HLA in healthy donors. Produced via immunoSEQ multiplex PCR; TCRdb's table is partial and in-frame only. This sample has about 120,000 clones, with 65% to 80% found just once. Sample: PBMCs. These receptors all come from a man aged 60 to 69 in good health and CMV-seropositive. CDR3s include the opening cysteine and the closing phenylalanine or tryptophan. The order of the fields is clone size, D gene, J gene, V gene, CDR3 DNA, CDR3 protein. The D gene is left open where the match is weak. Clone sizes are given selectively: once, few, many, or a class where the clone is expanded.

clone size: -; D gene: -; J gene: TRBJ2-1; V gene: TRBV7-6; CDR3 DNA: TGTGCCAGCAGCTTAGACAGGGTCAAGCAGTTCTTC; CDR3 protein: CASSLDRVKQFF
clone size: -; D gene: TRBD1; J gene: TRBJ1-1; V gene: TRBV5-1; CDR3 DNA: TGCGCCAGCAGCCTCGGAGGGGGCTCGGTCACTGAAGCTTTCTTT; CDR3 protein: CASSLGGGSVTEAFF
clone size: -; D gene: -; J gene: TRBJ2-1; V gene: TRBV4-1; CDR3 DNA: TGCGCCAGCAGCCAATTGAACTTTCCTTACAATGAGCAGTTCTTC; CDR3 protein: CASSQLNFPYNEQFF
clone size: -; D gene: -; J gene: TRBJ1-1; V gene: TRBV5-1; CDR3 DNA: TGCGCCAGCAGCTTGGGGGAGTTGGGCCGGGCTTTCTTT; CDR3 protein: CASSLGELGRAFF
clone size: -; D gene: TRBD1; J gene: TRBJ2-7; V gene: TRBV2; CDR3 DNA: TGTGCCAGCTCGGACGACAGGGGCTCCTACGAGCAGTACTTC; CDR3 protein: CASSDDRGSYEQYF
clone size: -; D gene: -; J gene: TRBJ2-1; V gene: TRBV7-2; CDR3 DNA: TGTGCCAGCAGCACGGGGACACCGAATGAGCAGTTCTTC; CDR3 protein: CASSTGTPNEQFF
clone size: -; D gene: TRBD1; J gene: TRBJ2-1; V gene: TRBV28; CDR3 DNA: TGTGCCAGCAGTTACAAACAGGGGGCTCTGAATGAGCAGTTCTTC; CDR3 protein: CASSYKQGALNEQFF
clone size: -; D gene: TRBD1; J gene: TRBJ2-3; V gene: TRBV28; CDR3 DNA: TGTGCCAGCAGTTCCGGACAGGGTACAGATACGCAGTATTTT; CDR3 protein: CASSSGQGTDTQYF
clone size: -; D gene: -; J gene: TRBJ1-3; V gene: TRBV5-4; CDR3 DNA: TGTGCCAGCAGCCCCGAAGTTAGCTCTGGAAACACCATATATTTT; CDR3 protein: CASSPEVSSGNTIYF
clone size: once; D gene: -; J gene: TRBJ2-7; V gene: TRBV10-3; CDR3 DNA: TGTGCCATCAGGGAAATACAGGGTAGAATCGAGCAGTACTTC; CDR3 protein: CAIREIQGRIEQYF
clone size: few; D gene: TRBD2; J gene: TRBJ2-4; V gene: TRBV30; CDR3 DNA: TGTGCCTGGAGTGTAAAGGTCCTAGCGGAGATAGCCAAAAACATTCAGTACTTC; CDR3 protein: CAWSVKVLAEIAKNIQYF
clone size: -; D gene: TRBD1; J gene: TRBJ1-4; V gene: TRBV6-5; CDR3 DNA: TGTGCCAGCAGTTCGGGACAGGCCGGCAATGAAAAACTGTTTTTT; CDR3 protein: CASSSGQAGNEKLFF
clone size: -; D gene: -; J gene: TRBJ1-5; V gene: TRBV10-3; CDR3 DNA: TGTGCCATCAGTGAAATGTTATTAGGAGGTCAGCCCCAGCATTTT; CDR3 protein: CAISEMLLGGQPQHF
clone size: few; D gene: TRBD1; J gene: TRBJ1-1; V gene: TRBV19; CDR3 DNA: TGTGCCAGTAGTAGACAGGGGTCTTCGGCTGAAGCTTTCTTT; CDR3 protein: CASSRQGSSAEAFF
clone size: -; D gene: TRBD1; J gene: TRBJ1-2; V gene: TRBV15; CDR3 DNA: TGTGCCACCAGCAGCCTGGACAGGGGGCAAGGCTACACCTTC; CDR3 protein: CATSSLDRGQGYTF
clone size: -; D gene: -; J gene: TRBJ1-3; V gene: TRBV6-5; CDR3 DNA: TGTGCCAGCAGTTACTCCTTGGGGCAGGCAAACACCATATATTTT; CDR3 protein: CASSYSLGQANTIYF
clone size: -; D gene: -; J gene: TRBJ1-2; V gene: TRBV18; CDR3 DNA: TGTGCCAGCTCACCAAGCTTCCGACAGGACCTTCCTCCTTATGGCTACACCTTC; CDR3 protein: CASSPSFRQDLPPYGYTF
clone size: -; D gene: -; J gene: TRBJ2-5; V gene: TRBV27; CDR3 DNA: TGTGCCAGCAGTTCCGTGTTGGGGGCAGAGACCCAGTACTTC; CDR3 protein: CASSSVLGAETQYF
clone size: -; D gene: -; J gene: TRBJ1-1; V gene: TRBV2; CDR3 DNA: TGTGCCAGCCTGGTTGGGACAGAAGCTTTCTTT; CDR3 protein: CASLVGTEAFF
clone size: -; D gene: -; J gene: TRBJ2-7; V gene: TRBV21-1; CDR3 DNA: TGTGCCAGCAGCAAGTGGAGAGGGGAGCAGTACTTC; CDR3 protein: CASSKWRGEQYF
clone size: -; D gene: TRBD1; J gene: TRBJ1-2; V gene: TRBV6-1; CDR3 DNA: TGTGCCAGCAGTGATGGGGGACAGTATGGCTACACCTTC; CDR3 protein: CASSDGGQYGYTF
clone size: -; D gene: TRBD1; J gene: TRBJ2-7; V gene: TRBV27; CDR3 DNA: TGTGCCAGCAGTTTATCGGGACAGGGCCCTTACGAGCAGTACTTC; CDR3 protein: CASSLSGQGPYEQYF
clone size: -; D gene: -; J gene: TRBJ2-3; V gene: TRBV5-1; CDR3 DNA: TGCGCCAGCAGCTTGGAGGCGGCAGATACGCAGTATTTT; CDR3 protein: CASSLEAADTQYF
clone size: -; D gene: -; J gene: TRBJ1-3; V gene: TRBV2; CDR3 DNA: TGTGCCAGCAGTGAAGCGCGGGGGGCTGGAAACACCATATATTTT; CDR3 protein: CASSEARGAGNTIYF
clone size: -; D gene: -; J gene: TRBJ2-1; V gene: TRBV2; CDR3 DNA: TGTGCCAGCAGCCCGTCCGGGGAGATGTGGAATGAGCAGTTCTTC; CDR3 protein: CASSPSGEMWNEQFF
clone size: -; D gene: -; J gene: TRBJ1-2; V gene: TRBV5-1; CDR3 DNA: TGCGCCAGCAGCTTGCAGGGGAACTACTATGGCTACACCTTC; CDR3 protein: CASSLQGNYYGYTF
clone size: -; D gene: -; J gene: TRBJ1-1; V gene: TRBV7-9; CDR3 DNA: TGTGCCAGCAGCCGACTCGACAGGTTGAACACTGAAGCTTTCTTT; CDR3 protein: CASSRLDRLNTEAFF
clone size: -; D gene: -; J gene: TRBJ1-2; V gene: TRBV5-4; CDR3 DNA: TGTGCCAGCAGCTTGGGCGGGGGAGCAAACTATGGCTACACCTTC; CDR3 protein: CASSLGGGANYGYTF
clone size: -; D gene: -; J gene: TRBJ1-5; V gene: TRBV5-1; CDR3 DNA: TGCGCCAGCAGAAAAGGGCCGTCGTCAGGGCAGCCCCAGCATTTT; CDR3 protein: CASRKGPSSGQPQHF
clone size: -; D gene: -; J gene: TRBJ2-7; V gene: TRBV5-1; CDR3 DNA: TGCGCCAGCAGCTTAGACAGGACCTACGAGCAGTACTTC; CDR3 protein: CASSLDRTYEQYF
clone size: -; D gene: -; J gene: TRBJ1-2; V gene: TRBV5-1; CDR3 DNA: TGCGCCAGCAGCTTGGAACAGGGCCTCTATGGCTACACCTTC; CDR3 protein: CASSLEQGLYGYTF
clone size: -; D gene: -; J gene: TRBJ2-7; V gene: TRBV18; CDR3 DNA: TGTGCCAGTCGAGGCCAGGGGATCGGCGAGCAGTACTTC; CDR3 protein: CASRGQGIGEQYF
clone size: -; D gene: TRBD2; J gene: TRBJ2-7; V gene: TRBV5-4; CDR3 DNA: TGTGCCAGCAGCTTACTGACTAGCGTGGGCGAGCAGTACTTC; CDR3 protein: CASSLLTSVGEQYF